This T cell receptor beta chain was observed in a study of blood T cell repertoires in COVID-19. Overall study: In each case, the material was cDNA or gDNA derived from T cells, B-cell-depleted T cells, or PBMCs.

Recovered Cohort 3 donors showed two negative PCRs, clearance, or symptom resolution. Germline CDR1 is SQVTM and CDR2 is ANQGSEA. The CDR3 has 12 residues. After removal of 5 bases from V and 5 bases from J, the junction contained 2 bases not matched to a gene. Per the study methods: Estimated nucleated cell counts came from reference gene primer amplification. Generated by immunoSEQ multiplex PCR, the TCRdb table keeps only in-frame clones and is missing some. The V and J calls and clone size come from that table; D and trimming were worked out from the DNA. The data contain around 450,000 clones, about 92% of them singletons.

Sequencing was performed on PBMCs or T cells enriched from blood (not recorded which). The receptor comes from a man between 18 and 29 years old who had recovered from COVID-19. V is TRBV29-1 and J is TRBJ2-1; 8 bases align to TRBD1. CDR3 region: CSVRTGNNEQFF. In DNA, the CDR3 is TGCAGCGTTCGGACAGGGAACAATGAGCAGTTCTTC.